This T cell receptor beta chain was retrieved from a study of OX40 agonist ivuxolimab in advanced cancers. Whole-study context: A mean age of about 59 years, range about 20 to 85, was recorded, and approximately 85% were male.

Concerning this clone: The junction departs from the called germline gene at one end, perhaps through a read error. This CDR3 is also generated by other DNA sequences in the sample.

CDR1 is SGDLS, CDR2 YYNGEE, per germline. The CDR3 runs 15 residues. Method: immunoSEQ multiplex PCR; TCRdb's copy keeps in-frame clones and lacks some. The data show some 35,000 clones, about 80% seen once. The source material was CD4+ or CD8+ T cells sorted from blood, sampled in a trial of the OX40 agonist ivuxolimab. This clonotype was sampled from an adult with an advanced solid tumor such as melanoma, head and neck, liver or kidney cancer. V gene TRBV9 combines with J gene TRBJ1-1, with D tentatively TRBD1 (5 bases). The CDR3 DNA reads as TGTGCCAGTAGCGTCGGACACTCCCTGAACACTGAAGCTTTCTTT. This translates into CASSVGHSLNTEAFF.